The next 4 T cell receptor beta chains were all read from a single sample in a study of T cell changes during pregnancy in multiple sclerosis. Generated by immunoSEQ multiplex PCR, the TCRdb table keeps only in-frame clones and is missing some. The sample records approximately 40,000 clones, over 80% being singletons. The sequencing here drew on peripheral blood, taken in the first trimester of pregnancy. These receptors were collected from a female donor in good health, enrolled as a control in a pregnancy study.

The chain carries TRBV19 and TRBJ1-1, with TRBD1 matching over 8 bases. Germline V gives CDR1 LNHDA, CDR2 SQIVND (reference sequence). Trimming at V came to 3 bases and at J to 4 bases, leaving 13 bases not matched to a gene. This CDR3 region has 17 residues. CDR3 residues: CASSIRWTGKARTEAFF. The CDR3 bases are TGTGCCAGTAGTATTCGGTGGACAGGGAAGGCGCGCACTGAAGCTTTCTTT. The full variable domain, with the rest looked up from reference TRBV19 and TRBJ1-1, is DGGITQSPKYLFRKEGQNVTLSCEQNLNHDAMYWYRQDPGQGLRLIYYSQIVNDFQKGDIAEGYSVSREKKESFPLTVTSAQKNPTAFYLCASSIRWTGKARTEAFFGQGTRLTVV.

The chain combines TRBV5-4 with TRBJ1-3; TRBD1 agrees at 7 bases. The CDR3 sequence is 14 residues long. CDR1 is SGHNT and CDR2 is YYREEE in the germline V gene (reference sequence). V was clipped by 4 bases and J by 4 bases; unmatched bases: 5. CDR3 loop: CASSATGSGNTIYF. The CDR3 DNA reads as TGTGCCAGCAGCGCGACAGGGAGCGGAAACACCATATATTTT.

The chain couples TRBV5-1 to TRBJ2-3, with D possibly matching TRBD1 (7 bases). The V gene lost 4 bases and the J gene lost 2 bases, with 35 bases spanning the gap. CDR1 is SGHRS, CDR2 YFSETQ, per germline. The CDR3 covers 22 residues. DNA for the CDR3: TGCGCCAGCAGCCGACAGGGCGGGCGGGACCGCGGCGGCACCCACTACACAGATACGCAGTATTTT. It translates to CASSRQGGRDRGGTHYTDTQYF.

This chain uses TRBV28 with TRBJ2-7; 8 positions agree with TRBD2. Per germline, CDR1 MDHEN and CDR2 SYDVKM. The CDR3 consists of 15 residues. V shed 2 bases, J shed 9 bases, and the junction held 12 bases outside the gene matches. CDR3 region: CASSLPLSGAWGQYF. The CDR3 DNA sequence: TGTGCCAGCAGTTTACCCCTTAGCGGGGCTTGGGGGCAGTACTTC.